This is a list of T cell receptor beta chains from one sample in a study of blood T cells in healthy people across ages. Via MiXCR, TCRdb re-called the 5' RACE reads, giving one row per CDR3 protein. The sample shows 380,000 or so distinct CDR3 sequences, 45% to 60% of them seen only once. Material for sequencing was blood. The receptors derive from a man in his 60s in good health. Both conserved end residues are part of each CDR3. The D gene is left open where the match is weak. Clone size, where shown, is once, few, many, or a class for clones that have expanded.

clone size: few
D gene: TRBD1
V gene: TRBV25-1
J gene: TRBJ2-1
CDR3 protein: CASKGQNRPIDNEQFF
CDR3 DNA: TGTGCCAGCAAGGGACAGAATCGACCTATCGACAATGAGCAGTTCTTC

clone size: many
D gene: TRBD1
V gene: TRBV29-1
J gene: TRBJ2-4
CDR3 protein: CSATRQGKNIQYF
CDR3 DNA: TGCAGCGCTACACGACAGGGGAAAAACATTCAGTACTTC

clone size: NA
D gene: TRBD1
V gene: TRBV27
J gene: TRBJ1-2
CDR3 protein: CASSPLRTGGNGYTF
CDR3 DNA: TGTGCCAGCAGTCCCCTTCGGACAGGGGGCAATGGCTACACCTTC

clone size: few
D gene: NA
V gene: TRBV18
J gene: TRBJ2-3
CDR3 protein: CASSRPTDTQYF
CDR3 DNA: TGTGCCAGCTCCCGACCTACAGATACGCAGTATTTT

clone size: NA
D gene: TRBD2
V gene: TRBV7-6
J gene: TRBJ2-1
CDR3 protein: CASSLARAGGLGYNEQFF
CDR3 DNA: TGTGCCAGCAGCTTAGCGCGAGCGGGAGGGCTGGGGTACAATGAGCAGTTCTTC

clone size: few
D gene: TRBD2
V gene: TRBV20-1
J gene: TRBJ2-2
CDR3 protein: CSAARTSSMDTGELFF
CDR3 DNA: TGCAGTGCTGCTCGGACTAGCAGCATGGACACCGGGGAGCTGTTTTTT

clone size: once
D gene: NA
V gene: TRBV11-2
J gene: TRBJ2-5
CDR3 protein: CASSLGPQGTQYF
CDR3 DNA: TGTGCCAGCAGCTTGGGCCCTCAGGGGACCCAGTACTTC

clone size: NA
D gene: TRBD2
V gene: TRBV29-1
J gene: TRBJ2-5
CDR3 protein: CSTRMLAGSKGEAQYF
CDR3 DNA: TGCAGTACCCGGATGCTAGCGGGATCGAAGGGGGAGGCCCAGTACTTC

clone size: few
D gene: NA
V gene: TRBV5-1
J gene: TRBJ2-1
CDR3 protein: CASSLLQEAGEQFF
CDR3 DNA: TGCGCCAGCAGCTTGCTCCAGGAGGCGGGTGAGCAGTTCTTC

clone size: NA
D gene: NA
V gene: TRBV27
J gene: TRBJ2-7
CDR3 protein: CASSWSVGYKQYF
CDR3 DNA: TGCGCCAGCAGTTGGTCAGTGGGGTACAAGCAGTACTTC

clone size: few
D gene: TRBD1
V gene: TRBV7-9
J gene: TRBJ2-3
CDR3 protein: CASSGRTGESGRTSTDTQYF
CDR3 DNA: TGTGCCAGCAGCGGGCGGACAGGGGAAAGTGGGAGAACCAGCACAGATACGCAGTATTTT

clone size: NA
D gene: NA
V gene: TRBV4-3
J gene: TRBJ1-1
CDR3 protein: CASSQDGGLTEAFF
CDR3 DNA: TGCGCCAGCAGCCAAGACGGGGGGTTGACTGAAGCTTTCTTT

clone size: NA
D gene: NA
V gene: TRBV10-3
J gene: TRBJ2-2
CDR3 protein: CAISEWDFTGELFF
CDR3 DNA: TGTGCCATCAGTGAGTGGGACTTCACCGGGGAGCTGTTTTTT

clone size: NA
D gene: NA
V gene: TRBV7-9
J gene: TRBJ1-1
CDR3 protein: CASRGTNTEAFF
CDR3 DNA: TGTGCCAGCAGAGGGACGAACACTGAAGCTTTCTTT

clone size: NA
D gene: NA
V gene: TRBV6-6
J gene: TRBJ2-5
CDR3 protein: CASQGGETQYF
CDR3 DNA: TGTGCCAGCCAGGGGGGTGAGACCCAGTACTTC

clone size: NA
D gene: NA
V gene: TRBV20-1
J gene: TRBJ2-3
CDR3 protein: CSAAGTGTTDTQYF
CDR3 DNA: TGCAGTGCCGCCGGCACAGGAACCACAGATACGCAGTATTTT

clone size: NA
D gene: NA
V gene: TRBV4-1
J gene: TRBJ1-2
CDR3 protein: CASSQAFRDLPTYGYAF
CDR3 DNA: TGCGCCAGCAGCCAAGCATTTCGGGACCTGCCCACCTATGGCTACGCCTTC

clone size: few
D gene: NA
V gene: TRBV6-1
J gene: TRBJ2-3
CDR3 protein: CASSEKIGTDTQYF
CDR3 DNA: TGTGCCAGCAGTGAAAAGATTGGGACCGATACGCAGTATTTT

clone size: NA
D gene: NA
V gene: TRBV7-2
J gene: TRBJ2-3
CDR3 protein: CASSSSTGNTQYF
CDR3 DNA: TGTGCCAGCAGCTCATCGACGGGGAATACGCAGTATTTT

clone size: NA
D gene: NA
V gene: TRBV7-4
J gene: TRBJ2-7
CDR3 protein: CATRVPCEQYF
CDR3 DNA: TGTGCCACCCGGGTTCCCTGCGAGCAGTACTTC

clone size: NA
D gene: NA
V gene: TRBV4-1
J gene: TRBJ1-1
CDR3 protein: CASSQLLSSRTEAFF
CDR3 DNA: TGCGCCAGCAGCCAACTCCTCTCAAGTAGGACTGAAGCTTTCTTT

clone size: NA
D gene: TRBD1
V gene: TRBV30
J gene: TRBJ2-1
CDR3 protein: CACPGKGAGNEQFF
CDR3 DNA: TGTGCCTGCCCCGGCAAGGGGGCTGGGAATGAGCAGTTCTTC

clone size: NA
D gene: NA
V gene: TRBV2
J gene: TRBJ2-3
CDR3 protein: CASSERVRDMQYF
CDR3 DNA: TGTGCCAGCAGTGAAAGAGTCCGGGATATGCAGTATTTT

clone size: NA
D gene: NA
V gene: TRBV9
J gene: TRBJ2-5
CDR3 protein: CASSGVRGAEEETQYF
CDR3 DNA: TGTGCCAGCAGCGGGGTCCGGGGAGCGGAAGAAGAGACCCAGTACTTC